This T cell receptor beta chain was recovered during a study of T cell clonality in common variable immunodeficiency. Study-wide results and caveats: Patient heterogeneity in the CVID cohort limited correlations between repertoire features and clinical complications. The cause of increased CVID clonality remains unclear without subpopulation sequencing. Common variable immunodeficiency TCR beta sequences reportedly had fewer deletions and N-nucleotide insertions.

The V gene's germline CDR1 is KGHSH and CDR2 LQKENI. The CDR3 has 15 residues. Trimming removed 6 bases at V and 2 bases at J, with 15 bases between. This clone was recorded at least ten times. Its antigen is unidentified. Read data end 3 residues before the CDR3 end; the end is taken from the germline J gene. This table comes from immunoSEQ multiplex PCR, and its TCRdb copy is limited to in-frame clones, with some not included. This repertoire lists tens of thousands of clones without singletons; about 1.8% sits in the top ten. This sequence originates from a person aged 18 to 75 in good health. Input material: peripheral blood mononuclear cells. The chain carries TRBV18 and TRBJ2-3, with a tentative D call TRBD1 (6 bases). CDR3 DNA, as far as it was read: TGTGCCAGCTCCCCAACTTGGACAGACACAGATACG. It yields the protein CASSPTWTDTDT. Given in full, the CDR3 is CASSPTWTDTDTQYF.